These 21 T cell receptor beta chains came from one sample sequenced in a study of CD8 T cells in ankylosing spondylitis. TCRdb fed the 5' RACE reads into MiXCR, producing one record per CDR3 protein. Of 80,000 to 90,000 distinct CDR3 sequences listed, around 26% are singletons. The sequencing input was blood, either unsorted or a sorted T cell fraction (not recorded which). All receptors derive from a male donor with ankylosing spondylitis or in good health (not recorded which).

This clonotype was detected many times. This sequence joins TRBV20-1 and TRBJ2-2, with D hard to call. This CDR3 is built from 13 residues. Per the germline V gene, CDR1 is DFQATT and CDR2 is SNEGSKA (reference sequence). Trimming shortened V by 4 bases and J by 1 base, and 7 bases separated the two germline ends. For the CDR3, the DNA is TGCAGTGCTACCCCGGGGAACACCGGGGAGCTGTTTTTT. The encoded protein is CSATPGNTGELFF.

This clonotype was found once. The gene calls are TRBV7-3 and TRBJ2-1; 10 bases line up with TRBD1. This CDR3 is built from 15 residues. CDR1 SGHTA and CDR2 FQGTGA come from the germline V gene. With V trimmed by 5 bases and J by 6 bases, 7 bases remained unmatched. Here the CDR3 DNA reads TGTGCCAGCAGCCGACAGGGGGCTCTTGTCAATGAGCAGTTCTTC. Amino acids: CASSRQGALVNEQFF.

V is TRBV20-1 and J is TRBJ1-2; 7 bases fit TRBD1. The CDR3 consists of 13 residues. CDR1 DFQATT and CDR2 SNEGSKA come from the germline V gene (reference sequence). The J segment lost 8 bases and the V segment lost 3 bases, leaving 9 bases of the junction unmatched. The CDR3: CSASLRGRRGYTF. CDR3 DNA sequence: TGCAGTGCTAGCCTAAGGGGGCGCAGGGGCTACACCTTC.

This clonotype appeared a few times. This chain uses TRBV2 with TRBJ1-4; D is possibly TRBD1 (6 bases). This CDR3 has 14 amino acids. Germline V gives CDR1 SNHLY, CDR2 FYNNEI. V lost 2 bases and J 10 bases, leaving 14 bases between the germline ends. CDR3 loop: CASSEIVVRGKLFF. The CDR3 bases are TGTGCCAGCAGTGAAATAGTTGTCAGGGGAAAACTGTTTTTT.

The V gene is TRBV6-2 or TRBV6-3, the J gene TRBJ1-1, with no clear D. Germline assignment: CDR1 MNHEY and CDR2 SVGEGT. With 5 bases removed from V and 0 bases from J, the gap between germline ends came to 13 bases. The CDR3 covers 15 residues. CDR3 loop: CASSTYRRVNTEAFF. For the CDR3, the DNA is TGTGCCAGCAGTACATATCGGCGGGTGAACACTGAAGCTTTCTTT.

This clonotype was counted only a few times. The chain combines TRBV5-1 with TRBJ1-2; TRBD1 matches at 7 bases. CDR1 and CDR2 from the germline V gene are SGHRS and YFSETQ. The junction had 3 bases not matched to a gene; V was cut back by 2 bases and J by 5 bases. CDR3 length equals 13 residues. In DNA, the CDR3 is TGCGCCAGCAGCTTACAGGGGAAGTATGGCTACACCTTC. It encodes CASSLQGKYGYTF.

CDR3 DNA: TGTGCCAGCAGCTTGGGGCCGACAGGGGGACAAGAGACCCAGTACTTC. Amino acids: CASSLGPTGGQETQYF. The chain uses TRBV7-9 and TRBJ2-5; 9 positions agree with TRBD1. V lost 3 bases and J lost 2; bases outside the gene matches: 7. In germline, CDR1 is SEHNR, CDR2 FQNEAQ (reference sequence). CDR3 length equals 16 residues.

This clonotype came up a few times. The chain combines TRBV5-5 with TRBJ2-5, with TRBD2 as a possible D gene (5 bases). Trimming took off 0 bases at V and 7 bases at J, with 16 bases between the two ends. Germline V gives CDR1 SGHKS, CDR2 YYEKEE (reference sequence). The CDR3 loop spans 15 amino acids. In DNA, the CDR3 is TGTGCCAGCAGCTTGGATCCGGGAATGGTAGGGACCCAGTACTTC. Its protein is CASSLDPGMVGTQYF.

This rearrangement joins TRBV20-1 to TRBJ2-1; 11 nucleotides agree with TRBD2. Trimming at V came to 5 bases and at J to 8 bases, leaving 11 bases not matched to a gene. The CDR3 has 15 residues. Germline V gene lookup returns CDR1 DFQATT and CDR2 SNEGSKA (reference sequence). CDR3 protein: CSAGLLAGVVDEQFF. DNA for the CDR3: TGCAGTGCTGGCTTACTAGCGGGAGTGGTCGATGAGCAGTTCTTC.

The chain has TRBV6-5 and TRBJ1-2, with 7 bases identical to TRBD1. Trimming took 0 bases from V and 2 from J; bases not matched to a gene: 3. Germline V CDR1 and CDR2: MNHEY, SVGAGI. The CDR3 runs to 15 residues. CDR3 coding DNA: TGTGCCAGCAGTTACTCCGGGACAGCAAACTATGGCTACACCTTC. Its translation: CASSYSGTANYGYTF.

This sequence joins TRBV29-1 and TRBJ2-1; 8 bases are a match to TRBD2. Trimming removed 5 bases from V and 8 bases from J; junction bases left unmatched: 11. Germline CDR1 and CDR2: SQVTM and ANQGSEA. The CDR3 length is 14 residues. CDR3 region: CSVLGGLGVDEQFF. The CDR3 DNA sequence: TGCAGCGTTTTGGGGGGACTAGGAGTCGATGAGCAGTTCTTC.

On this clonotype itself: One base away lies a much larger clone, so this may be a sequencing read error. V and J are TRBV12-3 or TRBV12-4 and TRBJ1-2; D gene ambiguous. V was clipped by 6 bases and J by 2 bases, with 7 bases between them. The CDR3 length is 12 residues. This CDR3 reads CASSQANYGYTF. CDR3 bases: TGTGCCAGCAGCCAGGCGAACTATGGCTACACCTTC.

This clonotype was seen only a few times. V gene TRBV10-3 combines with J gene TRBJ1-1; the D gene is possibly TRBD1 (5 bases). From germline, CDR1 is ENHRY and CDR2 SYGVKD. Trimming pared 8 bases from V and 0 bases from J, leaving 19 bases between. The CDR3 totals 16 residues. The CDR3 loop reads CAIRRGGAGMNTEAFF. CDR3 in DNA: TGTGCCATCCGACGTGGGGGAGCTGGGATGAACACTGAAGCTTTCTTT.

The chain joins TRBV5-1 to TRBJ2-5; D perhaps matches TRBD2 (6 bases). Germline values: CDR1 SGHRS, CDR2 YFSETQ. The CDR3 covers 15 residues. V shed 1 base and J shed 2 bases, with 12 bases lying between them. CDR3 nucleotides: TGCGCCAGCAGCTTGCAGGGTAGCGGACAAGAGACCCAGTACTTC. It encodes CASSLQGSGQETQYF.

CDR3 protein: CASSLAFPNTEAFF. The CDR3 DNA reads TGCGCCAGCAGCTTGGCTTTCCCGAACACTGAAGCTTTCTTT. The chain is built from TRBV5-1 and TRBJ1-1; D gene uncertain. This CDR3 is 14 amino acids long. V gave up 0 bases and J gave up 1 base, with 7 bases separating them. Germline V gene sequence: CDR1 SGHRS, CDR2 YFSETQ. Variable domain in full (rest from reference TRBV5-1 and TRBJ1-1): KAGVTQTPRYLIKTRGQQVTLSCSPISGHRSVSWYQQTPGQGLQFLFEYFSETQRNKGNFPGRFSGRQFSNSRSEMNVSTLELGDSALYLCASSLAFPNTEAFFGQGTRLTVV.

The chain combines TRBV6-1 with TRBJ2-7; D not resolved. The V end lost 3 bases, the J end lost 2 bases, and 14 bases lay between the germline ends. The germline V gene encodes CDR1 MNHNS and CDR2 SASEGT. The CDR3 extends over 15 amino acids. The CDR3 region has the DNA TGTGCCAGCAGTGAGGGTGGCCTGTCTCCCTACGAGCAGTACGTC. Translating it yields CASSEGGLSPYEQYV.

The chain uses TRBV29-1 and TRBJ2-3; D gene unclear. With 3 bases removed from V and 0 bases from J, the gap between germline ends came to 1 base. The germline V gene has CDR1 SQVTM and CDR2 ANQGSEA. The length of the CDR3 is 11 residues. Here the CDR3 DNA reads TGCAGCGTTGATAGCACAGATACGCAGTATTTT. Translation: CSVDSTDTQYF.

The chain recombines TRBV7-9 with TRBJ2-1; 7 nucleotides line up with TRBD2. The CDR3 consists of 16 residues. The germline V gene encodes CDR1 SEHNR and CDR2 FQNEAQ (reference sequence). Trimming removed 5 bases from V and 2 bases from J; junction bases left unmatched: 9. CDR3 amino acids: CASSEKRDGTYNEQFF. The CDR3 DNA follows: TGTGCCAGCAGCGAAAAGCGGGACGGAACCTACAATGAGCAGTTCTTC. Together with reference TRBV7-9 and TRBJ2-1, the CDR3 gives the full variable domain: DTGVSQNPRHKITKRGQNVTFRCDPISEHNRLYWYRQTLGQGPEFLTYFQNEAQLEKSRLLSDRFSAERPKGSFSTLEIQRTEQGDSAMYLCASSEKRDGTYNEQFFGPGTRLTVL.

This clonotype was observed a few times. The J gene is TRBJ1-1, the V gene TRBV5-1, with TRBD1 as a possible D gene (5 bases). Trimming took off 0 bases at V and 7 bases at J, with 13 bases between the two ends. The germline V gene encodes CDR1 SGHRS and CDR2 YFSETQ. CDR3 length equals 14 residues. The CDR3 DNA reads TGCGCCAGCAGCTTGGACGGGGCTCGGAATGAAGCTTTCTTT. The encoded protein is CASSLDGARNEAFF. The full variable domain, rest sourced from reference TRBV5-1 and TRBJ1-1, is KAGVTQTPRYLIKTRGQQVTLSCSPISGHRSVSWYQQTPGQGLQFLFEYFSETQRNKGNFPGRFSGRQFSNSRSEMNVSTLELGDSALYLCASSLDGARNEAFFGQGTRLTVV.

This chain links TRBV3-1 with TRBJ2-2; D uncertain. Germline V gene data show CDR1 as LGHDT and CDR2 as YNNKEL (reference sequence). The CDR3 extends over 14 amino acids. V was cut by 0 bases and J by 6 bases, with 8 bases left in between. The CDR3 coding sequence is TGTGCCAGCAGCCAAGAGCCGTTGGCCGGGGAGCTGTTTTTT. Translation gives CASSQEPLAGELFF.

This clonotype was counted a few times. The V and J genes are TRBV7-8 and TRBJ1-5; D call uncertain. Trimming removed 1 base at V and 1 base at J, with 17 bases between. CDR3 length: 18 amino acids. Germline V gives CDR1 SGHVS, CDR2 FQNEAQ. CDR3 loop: CASSLVVAAVGSNQPQHF. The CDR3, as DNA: TGTGCCAGCAGCTTAGTCGTTGCGGCGGTCGGCAGCAATCAGCCCCAGCATTTT.